Listed here are 10 T cell receptor beta chains from one sample, sequenced in a study of cytomegalovirus exposure and HLA in healthy donors. Amplification used 60 Vbeta primers and 13 Jbeta primers. TCRdb's copy holds only in-frame clones and misses some; the assay was immunoSEQ multiplex PCR. The table has some 160,000 clones, approximately 84% seen once. What was sequenced was PBMCs. All receptors derive from a man between 50 and 59 years old in good health and CMV-seropositive.

The V gene is TRBV30, the J gene TRBJ2-7; 9 positions agree with TRBD1. Germline CDR1 GTSNPN, CDR2 SVGIG (reference sequence). The CDR3 has 14 residues. The V gene end was trimmed by 2 bases and the J gene end by 3 bases; junction bases not matched to a gene: 5. CDR3 nucleotides: TGTGCCTGGAGTACCCGGACAGGGGACTACGAGCAGTACTTC. It yields the protein CAWSTRTGDYEQYF.

The rearrangement uses TRBV15 and TRBJ1-6; D gene unclear. Trimming took off 5 bases at V and 10 bases at J, with 21 bases between the two ends. This CDR3 is 16 amino acids long. Germline lookup yields CDR1 LNHNV and CDR2 YYDKDF (reference sequence). The CDR3 sequence: CATSPQSLGVGSPLHF. CDR3 bases: TGTGCCACCAGCCCCCAGAGTTTGGGAGTAGGGTCACCCCTCCACTTT.

The chain joins TRBV7-9 to TRBJ1-2; D might be TRBD1 (6 bases). V was pared by 4 bases and J by 2 bases, with 11 bases between. In germline, CDR1 is SEHNR, CDR2 FQNEAQ (reference sequence). The CDR3 sequence is 14 residues long. Here the CDR3 reads CASSWGGTNYGYTF. Written as DNA, the CDR3 is TGTGCCAGCAGCTGGGGGGGGACAAACTATGGCTACACCTTC.

This clone was counted between two and nine times. The chain couples TRBV6-1 to TRBJ1-5; D call uncertain. Germline lookup yields CDR1 MNHNS and CDR2 SASEGT. V was cut by 8 bases and J by 11 bases, with 16 bases left in between. CDR3 length equals 12 residues. The chain's CDR3 is CASEGGLEAQHF. CDR3 sequence (DNA): TGTGCCAGCGAGGGAGGGCTTGAGGCCCAGCATTTT.

V is TRBV14 and J is TRBJ2-3, with a weak D call TRBD1 (6 bases). Trimming shortened V by 4 bases and J by 0 bases, and 23 bases separated the two germline ends. The V gene's germline CDR1 is SGHDN and CDR2 FVKESK. This CDR3 is 19 amino acids long. DNA of the CDR3: TGTGCCAGCAGCCGCCGACAGGCGCCCTCCCTATTTAGCACAGATACGCAGTATTTT. The encoded protein is CASSRRQAPSLFSTDTQYF. Complete variable domain (other parts from reference TRBV14 and TRBJ2-3): EAGVTQFPSHSVIEKGQTVTLRCDPISGHDNLYWYRRVMGKEIKFLLHFVKESKQDESGMPNNRFLAERTGGTYSTLKVQPAELEDSGVYFCASSRRQAPSLFSTDTQYFGPGTRLTVL.

The sample holds one count of this clone. The rearrangement links TRBV5-5 to TRBJ2-7, with 8 bases matching TRBD1. CDR1 SGHKS and CDR2 YYEKEE come from the germline V gene (reference sequence). Losses at the gene ends were 3 bases for V and 6 bases for J; bases not matched to a gene: 5. This CDR3 is built from 13 residues. CDR3 region: CASSYTTGVEQYF. The CDR3 DNA sequence: TGTGCCAGCAGCTACACGACAGGGGTCGAGCAGTACTTC.

The gene calls are TRBV9 and TRBJ2-7; D not certain. Deletions cut 0 bases from V and 1 base from J, with 5 bases between. Germline V CDR1 and CDR2: SGDLS, YYNGEE. The CDR3 length is 13 residues. The DNA of the CDR3 is TGTGCCAGCAGCGTAGGTGCGTCCTACGAGCAGTACTTC. Its protein is CASSVGASYEQYF.

This chain connects TRBV5-1 to TRBJ2-2; 7 nucleotides line up with TRBD1. This CDR3 comprises 16 residues. V shed 0 bases and J 7 bases; nucleotides not matched to a gene: 9. Germline CDR1 SGHRS, CDR2 YFSETQ. CDR3 in DNA: TGCGCCAGCAGCTTGGGACAGGGCATAATAGGCGGGGAGCTGTTTTTT. Its translation is CASSLGQGIIGGELFF.

CDR3 nucleotides: TGTGCCAGCAGCTTAGGGGACGGGGGACCTCGACCCCAGCATTTT. Translating it yields CASSLGDGGPRPQHF. The V call is TRBV7-9, the J call TRBJ1-5; weak D call: TRBD1 (5 bases). Trimming stripped 1 base from V and 10 bases from J, with 17 bases between. Germline V gene data show CDR1 as SEHNR and CDR2 as FQNEAQ (reference sequence). The CDR3 is 15 amino acids.

This sequence joins TRBV11-3 and TRBJ2-2; D unresolved. The germline V gene has CDR1 SGHNT and CDR2 YENEEA. This CDR3 is 12 amino acids long. Between the trimmed V and J ends, which lost 5 bases and 2 bases, there was a span of 3 bases. The CDR3 region has the DNA TGTGCCAGCAGCCATAACACCGGGGAGCTGTTTTTT. This gives the protein CASSHNTGELFF.